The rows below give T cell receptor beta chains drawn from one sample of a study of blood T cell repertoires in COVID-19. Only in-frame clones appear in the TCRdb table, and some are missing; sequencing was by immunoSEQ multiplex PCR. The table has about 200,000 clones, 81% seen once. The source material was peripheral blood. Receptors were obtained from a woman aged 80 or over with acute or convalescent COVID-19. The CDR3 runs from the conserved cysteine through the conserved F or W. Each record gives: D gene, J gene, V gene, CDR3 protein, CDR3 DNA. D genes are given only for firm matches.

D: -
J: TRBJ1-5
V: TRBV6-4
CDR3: CASSDPQGASNQPQHF
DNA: TGTGCCAGCAGTGACCCCCAGGGTGCTAGCAATCAGCCCCAGCATTTT

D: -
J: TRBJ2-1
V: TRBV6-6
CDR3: CASSYGFYGEDNEQFF
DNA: TGTGCCAGCAGTTACGGCTTCTACGGGGAGGACAATGAGCAGTTCTTC

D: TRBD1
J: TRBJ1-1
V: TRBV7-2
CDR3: CASSFPRGVNTEAFF
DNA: TGTGCCAGCAGCTTCCCCAGGGGGGTGAACACTGAAGCTTTCTTT

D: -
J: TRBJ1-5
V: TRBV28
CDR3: CASSSMAGNQPQHF
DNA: TGTGCCAGCAGTTCTATGGCAGGTAATCAGCCCCAGCATTTT

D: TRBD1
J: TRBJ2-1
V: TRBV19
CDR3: CASSIGTGGDEQFF
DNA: TGTGCCAGTAGTATAGGGACAGGGGGCGATGAGCAGTTCTTC

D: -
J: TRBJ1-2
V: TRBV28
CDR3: CANSPAINYGYTF
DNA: TGTGCCAACTCCCCTGCTATTAACTATGGCTACACCTTC

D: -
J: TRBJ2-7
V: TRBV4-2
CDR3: CASSQDQGSYEQYF
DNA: TGTGCCAGCAGCCAAGATCAGGGTTCCTACGAGCAGTACTTC

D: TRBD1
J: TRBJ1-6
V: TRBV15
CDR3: CATTQGEYSPLHF
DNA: TGTGCCACCACCCAGGGGGAGTACTCACCCCTCCACTTT

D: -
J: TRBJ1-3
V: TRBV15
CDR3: CATSRDHGNTIYF
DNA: TGTGCCACCAGCAGAGATCATGGAAACACCATATATTTT

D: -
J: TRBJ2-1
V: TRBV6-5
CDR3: CASSYRVPPNEQFF
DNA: TGTGCCAGCAGTTACCGGGTCCCTCCCAATGAGCAGTTCTTC

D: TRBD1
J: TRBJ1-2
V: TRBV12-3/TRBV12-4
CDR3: CASSLRTGVSYTF
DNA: TGTGCCAGCAGCCTTCGGACAGGGGTCAGCTACACCTTC

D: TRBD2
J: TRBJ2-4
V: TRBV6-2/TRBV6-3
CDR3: CASSYIRPGLAGVGAKNIQYF
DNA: TGTGCCAGCAGTTACATCCGGCCTGGACTAGCGGGAGTGGGAGCCAAAAACATTCAGTACTTC

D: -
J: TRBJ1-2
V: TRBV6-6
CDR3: CASSLNYGYTF
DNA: TGTGCCAGCAGCCTTAACTATGGCTACACCTTC

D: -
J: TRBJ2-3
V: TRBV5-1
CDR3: CASSPVAGARGDTQYF
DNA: TGCGCCAGCAGCCCGGTGGCGGGGGCCCGAGGAGATACGCAGTATTTT

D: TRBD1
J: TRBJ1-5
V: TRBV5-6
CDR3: CASSRTGGNQPQHF
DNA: TGTGCCAGCAGCCGTACAGGGGGCAATCAGCCCCAGCATTTT

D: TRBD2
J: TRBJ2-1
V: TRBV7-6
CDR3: CASTIAGGLYNEQFF
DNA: TGTGCCAGTACTATAGCGGGGGGACTCTACAATGAGCAGTTCTTC